These 9 T cell receptor beta chains were all obtained from the same sample, sequenced in a study of CD8 T cells in ankylosing spondylitis. TCRdb passed the 5' RACE reads through MiXCR, listing each CDR3 protein once. The sample holds about 240,000 distinct CDR3 sequences, more than 20% seen once. Sequenced sample: blood, either unsorted or a sorted T cell fraction (not recorded which). These TCRs come from a male donor with ankylosing spondylitis or in good health (not recorded which).

This chain connects TRBV20-1 to TRBJ2-5, with 7 bases aligning to TRBD2. The CDR3 runs to 14 residues. Germline values: CDR1 DFQATT, CDR2 SNEGSKA (reference sequence). With V trimmed by 6 bases and J by 0 bases, 7 bases remained unmatched. The CDR3 reads CSALPTSNQETQYF. The CDR3 DNA sequence: TGCAGTGCCTTACCGACTAGCAACCAAGAGACCCAGTACTTC.

At least ten counts were recorded for this clonotype. The chain carries TRBV20-1 and TRBJ2-1; 9 bases match TRBD1. After removal of 1 base from V and 2 bases from J, the junction contained 6 bases not matched to a gene. Germline V gene lookup returns CDR1 DFQATT and CDR2 SNEGSKA (reference sequence). CDR3 length equals 16 residues. The CDR3 nucleotides read TGCAGTGCTAGAGGAACCGGGACAGGGACCTACAATGAGCAGTTCTTC. Translation: CSARGTGTGTYNEQFF.

This clonotype was recorded many times. The rearrangement joins TRBV4-1 to TRBJ2-7, with 7 positions matching TRBD2. Germline CDR1 MGHRA, CDR2 YSYEKL. With V trimmed by 6 bases and J by 6 bases, 11 bases remained unmatched. The length of the CDR3 is 14 residues. The CDR3: CASSSQWGGSEQYF. For the CDR3, the DNA is TGCGCCAGCAGTTCCCAGTGGGGCGGGAGCGAGCAGTACTTC.

This clonotype was seen at least ten times. The rearrangement uses TRBV29-1 and TRBJ1-1; tentative D call: TRBD1 (5 bases). CDR3 length: 14 amino acids. Trimming shortened V by 4 bases and J by 2 bases, and 14 bases separated the two germline ends. CDR1 is SQVTM and CDR2 is ANQGSEA in the germline V gene. This chain's CDR3 is CSVAGRLINTEAFF. DNA for the CDR3: TGCAGCGTTGCGGGACGGCTAATTAACACTGAAGCTTTCTTT.

This clonotype came up a few times. The V call is TRBV19, the J call TRBJ2-7; D is perhaps TRBD1 (5 bases). Looked up from germline, CDR1 is LNHDA and CDR2 is SQIVND (reference sequence). V dropped 7 bases and J dropped 4 bases, with 17 bases sitting between them. The CDR3 is 14 residues long. The CDR3 sequence: CASTSDTYPYEQYF. CDR3 DNA sequence: TGTGCCAGTACCTCGGACACTTATCCGTACGAGCAGTACTTC.

The chain uses TRBV6-6 and TRBJ1-3; D is unclear. Germline CDR1 and CDR2: MNHNY and SVGAGI (reference sequence). The V gene lost 4 bases and the J gene lost 0 bases, with 4 bases spanning the gap. The length of the CDR3 is 13 residues. CDR3 nucleotide sequence: TGTGCCAGCAGTTCCTTCTCTGGAAACACCATATATTTT. Translation: CASSSFSGNTIYF.

This clonotype was seen repeatedly, ten times or more. The rearrangement joins TRBV27 to TRBJ2-3; no firm D call. This CDR3 is 14 amino acids long. Germline V gives CDR1 MNHEY, CDR2 SMNVEV (reference sequence). Trimming stripped 6 bases from V and 2 bases from J, with 12 bases between. The CDR3 DNA reads TGTGCCAGCAGAGGTTACGCAGTCACAGATACGCAGTATTTT. Protein sequence: CASRGYAVTDTQYF.

This clonotype appeared many times. The chain is built from TRBV20-1 and TRBJ2-7, with 12 bases aligning to TRBD2. The CDR3 sequence is 16 residues long. In germline, CDR1 is DFQATT, CDR2 SNEGSKA (reference sequence). The V gene end was trimmed by 1 base and the J gene end by 2 bases; junction bases not matched to a gene: 6. In nucleotides, the CDR3 is TGCAGTGCTAGAGGCCTAGCGGGGGGGCCTACCTACGAGCAGTACTTC. Its translation is CSARGLAGGPTYEQYF.

This clonotype was seen many times. The rearrangement links TRBV12-3 or TRBV12-4 to TRBJ1-1; D gene uncertain. V lost 6 bases, J lost 5 bases, and 10 bases lay in between. The CDR3 has 12 amino acids. The CDR3 DNA sequence: TGTGCCAGCAGGTCACCCTGGACTGAAGCTTTCTTT. Its protein product is CASRSPWTEAFF.